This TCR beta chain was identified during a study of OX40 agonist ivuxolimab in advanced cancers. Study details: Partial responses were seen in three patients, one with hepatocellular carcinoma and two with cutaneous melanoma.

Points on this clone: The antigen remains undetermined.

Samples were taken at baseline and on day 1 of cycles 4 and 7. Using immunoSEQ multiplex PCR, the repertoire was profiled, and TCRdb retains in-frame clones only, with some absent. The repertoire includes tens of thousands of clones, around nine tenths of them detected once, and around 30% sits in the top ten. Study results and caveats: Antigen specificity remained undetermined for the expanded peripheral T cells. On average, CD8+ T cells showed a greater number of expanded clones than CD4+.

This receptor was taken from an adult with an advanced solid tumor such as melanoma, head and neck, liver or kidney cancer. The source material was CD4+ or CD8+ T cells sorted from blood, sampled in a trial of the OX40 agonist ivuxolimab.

The CDR3 sequence is CASSLQGRDQPQHF. The DNA of the CDR3 is TGTGCCAGCAGTTTACAGGGGAGGGATCAGCCCCAGCATTTT. This chain connects TRBV27 to TRBJ1-5, with D possibly matching TRBD1 (6 bases). V lost 2 bases, J lost 5 bases, and 10 bases lay in between. The CDR3 is 14 amino acids. The germline V gene encodes CDR1 MNHEY and CDR2 SMNVEV (reference sequence).